The rows below give T cell receptor beta chains drawn from one sample of a study of T cells after yellow fever vaccination. TCRdb re-analysed the 5' RACE reads in MiXCR, keeping a single row per CDR3 protein. Here the sample spans 100,000 to 150,000 distinct CDR3 sequences, about 7.4% being singletons. This material consisted of CD4+ T cells sorted from PBMCs, taken around 10 days after the first yellow fever vaccination. These receptors were obtained from a man younger than 35 who received the YFV17D yellow fever vaccine. Both conserved end residues are part of each CDR3. The D gene is left open where the match is weak. The listing skips clone size in some rows; elsewhere it reads once, few, many or a size class.

TRBJ1-2,NA,TRBV7-3,many,TGTGCCAGCAGCTTAGACGGCACTCCGGGGGGTGGCTACACCTTC,CASSLDGTPGGGYTF
TRBJ1-2,TRBD1,TRBV12-3/TRBV12-4,NA,TGTGCCAGCAGCGGACAGGGAGAATCGGGCTACACCTTC,CASSGQGESGYTF
TRBJ1-1,NA,TRBV5-1,NA,TGCGCCAGCAGCTTCTCTCGACGGAGTATGAACACTGAAGCTTTCTTT,CASSFSRRSMNTEAFF
TRBJ2-5,NA,TRBV18,many,TGTGCCAGCCAATCGATTCAAGAGACCCAGTACTTC,CASQSIQETQYF
TRBJ2-5,TRBD2,TRBV5-1,many,TGCGCCAGCAGTAACCTAGCGGGGGGGGAAGAGACCCAGTACTTC,CASSNLAGGEETQYF
TRBJ1-1,NA,TRBV24-1,many,TGTGCCACCAGGCCCCCGGGAGAGAACACTGAAGCTTTCTTT,CATRPPGENTEAFF
TRBJ2-7,TRBD2,TRBV7-2,many,TGTGCCAGCAGCCCTCCCCTAGCGGGGGGGTTGAACGAGCAGTACTTC,CASSPPLAGGLNEQYF
TRBJ2-1,NA,TRBV5-1,many,TGCGCCAGCAGCTCCACCGTGGGGGGATACAATGAGCAGTTCTTC,CASSSTVGGYNEQFF
TRBJ1-1,NA,TRBV4-1,few,TGCGCCAGCAGCCATACGTTGGAGGACCCTTTCTTT,CASSHTLEDPFF
TRBJ2-7,TRBD2,TRBV5-1,many,TGCGCCAGCAGGTATGGCGGGGGGCGCTCCTACGAGCAGTACTTC,CASRYGGGRSYEQYF
TRBJ1-1,NA,TRBV7-9,few,TGTGCCAGTGGGGTTGCGGGGGGCACTGAAGCTTTCTTT,CASGVAGGTEAFF
TRBJ1-2,NA,TRBV6-2/TRBV6-3,few,TGTGCCAGCAGTTGGGAGCCCCATCTATATGGCTACACCTTC,CASSWEPHLYGYTF
TRBJ1-4,TRBD1,TRBV19,few,TGTGCCAGTACCTACGGGACAGGGGCGGGAGAAAAACTGTTTTTT,CASTYGTGAGEKLFF
TRBJ1-6,NA,TRBV5-1,many,TGCGCCAGCAGCTTTGGGGAGAGGGGGTCACCCCTCCACTTT,CASSFGERGSPLHF
TRBJ2-5,TRBD1,TRBV7-3,few,TGTGCCAGCAGCTTCGGAGACAGGGGAGAGACCCAGTACTTC,CASSFGDRGETQYF
TRBJ2-1,NA,TRBV20-1,NA,TGCAGTGCTAAGGGACCTCTGACCTACAATGAGCAGTTCTTC,CSAKGPLTYNEQFF
TRBJ1-6,NA,TRBV5-1,many,TGCGCCAGCAGCTGGGGCGGGGGCTCACCCCTCCACTTT,CASSWGGGSPLHF
TRBJ2-5,TRBD2,TRBV7-2,many,TGTGCCAGCAGCTTAGCCGGGAGGTACTCGGGGGAGACCCAGTACTTC,CASSLAGRYSGETQYF
TRBJ2-7,TRBD2,TRBV7-2,many,TGTGCCAGCAGCTTACACCCTCAGCGGGGGGGGGTGGGCGAGCAGTACTTC,CASSLHPQRGGVGEQYF
TRBJ2-6,TRBD1,TRBV6-1,many,TGTGCCAGCAGTAAGGGACAGGGAGAAGGGGCCAACGTCCTGACTTTC,CASSKGQGEGANVLTF
TRBJ1-1,NA,TRBV13,many,TGTGCCAGCAGCTTATTGAGGGGCCCTGAAGCTTTCTTT,CASSLLRGPEAFF
TRBJ2-4,TRBD1,TRBV20-1,many,TGCAGTGCTCCTAACCCCGGGACAGGGGACATTCAGTACTTC,CSAPNPGTGDIQYF
TRBJ2-3,NA,TRBV2,many,TGTGCCAGCATCCAATCAGATACGCAGTATTTT,CASIQSDTQYF
TRBJ1-4,NA,TRBV20-1,few,TGCAGTGCTAGGGAGGGCCCTTCTAATGAAAAACTGTTTTTT,CSAREGPSNEKLFF
TRBJ2-3,TRBD2,TRBV6-5,many,TGTGCCAGCCGGGGGGAAGCAGATACGCAGTATTTT,CASRGEADTQYF
TRBJ2-5,NA,TRBV15,many,TGTGCCACCAGCAGAGATCTAGGGTACCAAGAGACCCAGTACTTC,CATSRDLGYQETQYF
TRBJ1-5,TRBD1,TRBV4-3,many,TGCGCCAGCAGCCAAGATCGAGGACAGGGTTATCAGCCCCAGCATTTT,CASSQDRGQGYQPQHF
TRBJ1-2,NA,TRBV5-1,few,TGCGCCAGCAGCTGGAACCAGGGGTCTGGCGGGATCCGTGGCTACACCTTC,CASSWNQGSGGIRGYTF
TRBJ2-1,NA,TRBV5-1,few,TGCGCCAGCAGCTTGGTTGCGGCTGAGCAGTTCTTC,CASSLVAAEQFF
TRBJ1-1,NA,TRBV5-1,NA,TGCGCCAGCAGCTTGGAGGGATTGTCTGAAGCTTTCTTT,CASSLEGLSEAFF
TRBJ2-5,NA,TRBV20-1,NA,TGCAGTGCTAGAGAGCCCGGGACAAAAGAGACCCAGTACTTC,CSAREPGTKETQYF
TRBJ2-1,TRBD2,TRBV10-3,many,TGTGCCATCAGTGAGTCCCCGGGACTAGCGGGGGATGAGCAGTTCTTC,CAISESPGLAGDEQFF
TRBJ2-3,NA,TRBV2,many,TGTGCCAGCAGTGTTGAAGCGGGTTTCGGAGATACGCAGTATTTT,CASSVEAGFGDTQYF
TRBJ2-7,NA,TRBV30,many,TGTGCCTGGACCTCCCGGGACGGGACCTACGAGCAGTACTTC,CAWTSRDGTYEQYF
TRBJ1-2,NA,TRBV7-9,many,TGTGCCAGCAGCTTACAAGGGGTAGACTATGGCTACACCTTC,CASSLQGVDYGYTF
TRBJ2-3,TRBD1,TRBV3-1,NA,TGTGCCAGCAGCCAGACAGGGGTCGGAGATACGCAGTATTTT,CASSQTGVGDTQYF
TRBJ1-1,TRBD1,TRBV7-9,many,TGTGCCAGCAGCTTAGCGCACAGGGGGCTCACTGAAGCTTTCTTT,CASSLAHRGLTEAFF
TRBJ2-1,TRBD2,TRBV3-1,many,TGTGCCAGCAGCCAAGCTAGCGGGGGTTCATACAATGAGCAGTTCTTC,CASSQASGGSYNEQFF
TRBJ2-7,NA,TRBV20-1,many,TGCAGTGCTGTGGGGGGAACGGACGAGCAGTACTTC,CSAVGGTDEQYF
TRBJ1-1,NA,TRBV7-3,many,TGTGCCAGCAGCTTAACCCGGGGATCCCGCACTGAAGCTTTCTTT,CASSLTRGSRTEAFF
TRBJ1-6,NA,TRBV6-2/TRBV6-3,many,TGTGCCAGCAGGATGATGAGCTCCTATAATTCACCCCTCCACTTT,CASRMMSSYNSPLHF
TRBJ1-3,NA,TRBV7-2,many,TGTGCCAGCAGCTTAAGCTTTGGGGCCATCTCTGGAAACACCATATATTTT,CASSLSFGAISGNTIYF
TRBJ1-1,TRBD1,TRBV5-6,many,TGTGCCAGCAGCGGCGACAGGGGCATTAAAGCTTTCTTT,CASSGDRGIKAFF
TRBJ2-3,TRBD1,TRBV5-1,many,TGCGCCAGCAGCTTTCAGGGGGCGACAGATACGCAGTATTTT,CASSFQGATDTQYF
TRBJ2-1,NA,TRBV2,many,TGTGCCAGCAGTGAAGCAGTCAGGGGAGGGTTCTTC,CASSEAVRGGFF
TRBJ1-2,TRBD1,TRBV6-1,many,TGTGCCAGCAGGGAGACGACAGGGGCCCTCGGAGGCTACACCTTC,CASRETTGALGGYTF